The clone carrying this T cell receptor (beta chain) was counted once. What it binds is not known. Germline V CDR1 and CDR2: SQVTM, ANQGSEA. The V and J ends lost 2 bases and 9 bases respectively, with 9 bases between them. CDR3 length: 11 amino acids. PCR used 60 Vbeta primers and 13 Jbeta primers. Generated by immunoSEQ multiplex PCR, the TCRdb table keeps only in-frame clones and is missing some. This sample carries fewer than 250,000 clones, around 73% of them seen once, and the ten largest clones take 3.8%. This specimen comes from a study of cytomegalovirus exposure and HLA in healthy donors. Study findings and constraints: High specificity and sensitivity for cytomegalovirus status were reported for the classifier. Differences between HLA loci emerged in a later analysis of TCR association rates, with DRB1 most and HLA-C fewest. Across donors, presence/absence analyses took sequencing depth to be roughly uniform.

The clonotype was recovered from a male donor in good health and CMV-seronegative. V is TRBV29-1 and J is TRBJ2-3; D remains ambiguous. Sequenced sample: PBMCs. The CDR3 DNA follows: TGCAGCGTTGAACACCCTGGCACGCAGTATTTT. This gives the protein CSVEHPGTQYF.